Listed below are T cell receptor beta chains from one sample, sequenced in a study of shared clonotypes between healthy human individuals. Sequencing used immunoSEQ multiplex PCR; TCRdb keeps in-frame clones, though not all of them. Of 2,500,000 or so clones listed, roughly 92% were seen once; the top ten hold around 0.35%. The specimen sequenced was naive CD4+ T cells from PBMCs. The source of these receptors is a man aged 18 to 30 in good health. Some clones in this sample may be carry-over from other donors' samples. Each CDR3 is given with its conserved first and last residue. The D gene is left open where the match is weak. Clone size is given for some rows only: seen once, a few or many times, or a class if the clone is expanded.

cdr3_aa: CASSSQFGELFF
cdr3_nt: TGTGCCAGCAGTTCTCAGTTCGGGGAGCTGTTTTTT
j_call: TRBJ2-2
v_call: TRBV27
clone_size: -
d_call: -

cdr3_aa: CATSSWHGYTF
cdr3_nt: TGTGCCACCTCCTCGTGGCATGGCTACACCTTC
j_call: TRBJ1-2
v_call: TRBV27
clone_size: -
d_call: -

cdr3_aa: CAWSPGAVLEYF
cdr3_nt: TGTGCCTGGAGTCCTGGGGCCGTTTTGGAGTACTTC
j_call: TRBJ2-7
v_call: TRBV30
clone_size: once
d_call: -

cdr3_aa: CASSAQLETQYF
cdr3_nt: TGTGCCAGCAGCGCACAACTGGAGACCCAGTACTTC
j_call: TRBJ2-5
v_call: TRBV5-5
clone_size: -
d_call: -

cdr3_aa: CSVAVNTEAFF
cdr3_nt: TGCAGCGTTGCGGTGAACACTGAAGCTTTCTTT
j_call: TRBJ1-1
v_call: TRBV29-1
clone_size: -
d_call: -

cdr3_aa: CASSPIARGFGNQPQHF
cdr3_nt: TGCGCCAGCAGCCCAATCGCCAGGGGATTTGGCAATCAGCCCCAGCATTTT
j_call: TRBJ1-5
v_call: TRBV5-1
clone_size: once
d_call: -

cdr3_aa: CASSLRRGTGELFF
cdr3_nt: TGTGCCAGCAGTTTAAGGCGGGGGACCGGGGAGCTGTTTTTT
j_call: TRBJ2-2
v_call: TRBV28
clone_size: -
d_call: TRBD2

cdr3_aa: CASSPGFLPGNTF
cdr3_nt: TGTGCCAGCAGCCCGGGGTTTCTGCCGGGAAACACCTTC
j_call: TRBJ1-2
v_call: TRBV11-2
clone_size: -
d_call: -

cdr3_aa: CATSSPSGAGAGGELFF
cdr3_nt: TGTGCCACCAGCAGCCCCTCTGGAGCGGGAGCGGGCGGGGAGCTGTTTTTT
j_call: TRBJ2-2
v_call: TRBV15
clone_size: -
d_call: TRBD2

cdr3_aa: CASSLILPNYEQYF
cdr3_nt: TGTGCCAGCAGCTTAATACTCCCCAACTACGAGCAGTACTTC
j_call: TRBJ2-7
v_call: TRBV5-8
clone_size: -
d_call: -

cdr3_aa: CASSPPGLAPYNEQFF
cdr3_nt: TGTGCCAGCTCACCCCCTGGGCTAGCGCCTTACAATGAGCAGTTCTTC
j_call: TRBJ2-1
v_call: TRBV18
clone_size: -
d_call: -

cdr3_aa: CASSIASGAYNEQFF
cdr3_nt: TGCGCCAGCAGCATCGCTAGCGGAGCTTACAATGAGCAGTTCTTC
j_call: TRBJ2-1
v_call: TRBV5-1
clone_size: -
d_call: TRBD2

cdr3_aa: CASSPDRSLHYEQYF
cdr3_nt: TGTGCCAGCAGTCCGGACAGGTCCTTACACTACGAGCAGTACTTC
j_call: TRBJ2-7
v_call: TRBV2
clone_size: few
d_call: TRBD1

cdr3_aa: CASSQDGTSGRPYF
cdr3_nt: TGCGCCAGCAGCCAAGACGGGACTAGCGGGAGACCGTACTTC
j_call: TRBJ2-4
v_call: TRBV4-1
clone_size: -
d_call: TRBD2

cdr3_aa: CASSRSGTGIANEKLFF
cdr3_nt: TGTGCCAGCAGCCGTTCCGGGACAGGGATTGCTAATGAAAAACTGTTTTTT
j_call: TRBJ1-4
v_call: TRBV11-2
clone_size: -
d_call: TRBD1

cdr3_aa: CASSFRGTRGDEQFF
cdr3_nt: TGTGCCAGCAGTTTTAGGGGGACCCGTGGAGATGAGCAGTTCTTC
j_call: TRBJ2-1
v_call: TRBV27
clone_size: -
d_call: -

cdr3_aa: CASSTRTVNTEAFF
cdr3_nt: TGTGCCAGCAGTACCCGGACGGTGAACACTGAAGCTTTCTTT
j_call: TRBJ1-1
v_call: TRBV27
clone_size: -
d_call: -

cdr3_aa: CASSAGSGNEQFF
cdr3_nt: TGTGCCAGCAGCGCTGGATCTGGCAATGAGCAGTTCTTC
j_call: TRBJ2-1
v_call: TRBV7-2
clone_size: -
d_call: -

cdr3_aa: CASSLGDAGHYEQYF
cdr3_nt: TGTGCCAGCAGTTTAGGTGACGCAGGTCACTACGAGCAGTACTTC
j_call: TRBJ2-7
v_call: TRBV28
clone_size: once
d_call: -

cdr3_aa: CASSVAMGRVETQYF
cdr3_nt: TGTGCCAGCAGCGTAGCGATGGGGCGGGTCGAGACCCAGTACTTC
j_call: TRBJ2-5
v_call: TRBV9
clone_size: once
d_call: -

cdr3_aa: CAWSTGTGETQYF
cdr3_nt: TGTGCCTGGAGTACCGGGACCGGAGAGACCCAGTACTTC
j_call: TRBJ2-5
v_call: TRBV30
clone_size: -
d_call: -

cdr3_aa: CASSQDLKLYYEQYF
cdr3_nt: TGCGCCAGCAGCCAAGATCTGAAACTTTACTACGAGCAGTACTTC
j_call: TRBJ2-7
v_call: TRBV4-1
clone_size: -
d_call: -

cdr3_aa: CASGAGLAGITDTQYF
cdr3_nt: TGTGCCAGCGGGGCGGGACTAGCGGGGATCACAGATACGCAGTATTTT
j_call: TRBJ2-3
v_call: TRBV9
clone_size: -
d_call: TRBD2

cdr3_aa: CSAGGGLLYGYTF
cdr3_nt: TGCAGCGCCGGGGGGGGACTTCTCTATGGCTACACCTTC
j_call: TRBJ1-2
v_call: TRBV29-1
clone_size: -
d_call: -

cdr3_aa: CASSSIRVRSYEQYF
cdr3_nt: TGTGCCAGCAGCTCGATCAGGGTACGTTCCTACGAGCAGTACTTC
j_call: TRBJ2-7
v_call: TRBV11-2
clone_size: once
d_call: -

cdr3_aa: CASRPGSSGNTIYF
cdr3_nt: TGTGCCAGCAGACCCGGAAGCTCTGGAAACACCATATATTTT
j_call: TRBJ1-3
v_call: TRBV7-9
clone_size: -
d_call: -

cdr3_aa: CASSLLASNLDEQFF
cdr3_nt: TGTGCCAGCAGCTTACTAGCGTCGAATTTGGATGAGCAGTTCTTC
j_call: TRBJ2-1
v_call: TRBV11-2
clone_size: -
d_call: -

cdr3_aa: CASSDPRGQGYGYTF
cdr3_nt: TGCGCCAGCAGCGACCCCCGGGGACAAGGTTATGGCTACACCTTC
j_call: TRBJ1-2
v_call: TRBV5-1
clone_size: -
d_call: -

cdr3_aa: CASQRTGGSSSNQPQHF
cdr3_nt: TGTGCCAGTCAACGGACAGGGGGCTCCAGTAGCAATCAGCCCCAGCATTTT
j_call: TRBJ1-5
v_call: TRBV27
clone_size: once
d_call: TRBD1

cdr3_aa: CAWSATGGTEAFF
cdr3_nt: TGTGCCTGGAGTGCTACAGGGGGCACTGAAGCTTTCTTT
j_call: TRBJ1-1
v_call: TRBV30
clone_size: few
d_call: TRBD1

cdr3_aa: CASSLQGVLNQPQHF
cdr3_nt: TGCGCCAGCAGCTTGCAGGGGGTACTAAATCAGCCCCAGCATTTT
j_call: TRBJ1-5
v_call: TRBV5-1
clone_size: -
d_call: TRBD1

cdr3_aa: CASSLNVGQVEETQYF
cdr3_nt: TGCGCCAGCAGCTTGAACGTGGGACAGGTAGAAGAGACCCAGTACTTC
j_call: TRBJ2-5
v_call: TRBV5-1
clone_size: -
d_call: TRBD1

cdr3_aa: CASSLGDTSYNEQFF
cdr3_nt: TGTGCCAGCAGCTTAGGTGACACGTCCTACAATGAGCAGTTCTTC
j_call: TRBJ2-1
v_call: TRBV11-2
clone_size: -
d_call: -

cdr3_aa: CASSPDSVATEAFF
cdr3_nt: TGTGCCAGCAGCCCGGACAGTGTGGCCACTGAAGCTTTCTTT
j_call: TRBJ1-1
v_call: TRBV7-3
clone_size: -
d_call: -

cdr3_aa: CASSSTGTRLGGELFF
cdr3_nt: TGTGCCAGCAGCTCCACCGGGACTAGGTTGGGCGGGGAGCTGTTTTTT
j_call: TRBJ2-2
v_call: TRBV7-3
clone_size: -
d_call: TRBD2

cdr3_aa: CASSLAGGQETQYF
cdr3_nt: TGTGCCAGCAGCTTGGCAGGGGGCCAAGAGACCCAGTACTTC
j_call: TRBJ2-5
v_call: TRBV5-4
clone_size: few
d_call: TRBD1

cdr3_aa: CASSSGLAGEQYF
cdr3_nt: TGTGCCAGCAGCTCAGGGCTAGCGGGCGAGCAGTACTTC
j_call: TRBJ2-7
v_call: TRBV7-2
clone_size: -
d_call: TRBD2

cdr3_aa: CASRTSGKGVEQFF
cdr3_nt: TGTGCCAGCAGAACTAGCGGGAAGGGTGTTGAGCAGTTCTTC
j_call: TRBJ2-1
v_call: TRBV5-6
clone_size: -
d_call: TRBD2

cdr3_aa: CASRSSGANVLTF
cdr3_nt: TGTGCCAGCAGGAGCTCTGGGGCCAACGTCCTGACTTTC
j_call: TRBJ2-6
v_call: TRBV18
clone_size: once
d_call: -

cdr3_aa: CASSTGATNEKLFF
cdr3_nt: TGTGCCAGCAGTACAGGCGCAACTAATGAAAAACTGTTTTTT
j_call: TRBJ1-4
v_call: TRBV2
clone_size: few
d_call: -

cdr3_aa: CASSRDLVRENTEAFF
cdr3_nt: TGTGCCAGCAGCCGGGACCTGGTTCGGGAGAACACTGAAGCTTTCTTT
j_call: TRBJ1-1
v_call: TRBV4-2
clone_size: few
d_call: -

cdr3_aa: CASSNGLAFPNEQFF
cdr3_nt: TGTGCCAGCAGTAATGGACTAGCCTTTCCCAATGAGCAGTTCTTC
j_call: TRBJ2-1
v_call: TRBV2
clone_size: -
d_call: TRBD2

cdr3_aa: CASRELSKASGNTIYF
cdr3_nt: TGTGCCAGCCGCGAGTTGTCGAAAGCTTCTGGAAACACCATATATTTT
j_call: TRBJ1-3
v_call: TRBV21-1
clone_size: -
d_call: -

cdr3_aa: CASSRLLVVTGNTIYF
cdr3_nt: TGCGCCAGCAGCCGCCTTCTAGTTGTGACTGGAAACACCATATATTTT
j_call: TRBJ1-3
v_call: TRBV4-1
clone_size: -
d_call: -

cdr3_aa: CSARGQSSYEQYF
cdr3_nt: TGCAGCGCCCGAGGACAGAGCTCCTACGAGCAGTACTTC
j_call: TRBJ2-7
v_call: TRBV29-1
clone_size: -
d_call: -

cdr3_aa: CASRHTRDSRQGEQFF
cdr3_nt: TGTGCCAGCAGACACACCCGGGACTCTAGACAGGGTGAGCAGTTCTTC
j_call: TRBJ2-1
v_call: TRBV14
clone_size: -
d_call: -

cdr3_aa: CAWRWFSYNEQFF
cdr3_nt: TGTGCCTGGAGATGGTTTTCCTACAATGAGCAGTTCTTC
j_call: TRBJ2-1
v_call: TRBV30
clone_size: -
d_call: -

cdr3_aa: CASIRDTQSGANVLTF
cdr3_nt: TGTGCCAGCATACGGGACACACAATCTGGGGCCAACGTCCTGACTTTC
j_call: TRBJ2-6
v_call: TRBV6-6
clone_size: -
d_call: -

cdr3_aa: CASTKAASYEQYF
cdr3_nt: TGTGCCAGCACTAAGGCGGCCTCCTACGAGCAGTACTTC
j_call: TRBJ2-7
v_call: TRBV28
clone_size: -
d_call: -

cdr3_aa: CAISQPILAGGADTQYF
cdr3_nt: TGTGCCATCAGCCAGCCGATTCTAGCGGGAGGCGCAGATACGCAGTATTTT
j_call: TRBJ2-3
v_call: TRBV10-3
clone_size: -
d_call: TRBD2